These T cell receptor beta chains were read from a single sample in a study of OX40 agonist ivuxolimab in advanced cancers. Here immunoSEQ multiplex PCR was the method, and the copy in TCRdb shows in-frame clones only, minus some. Here the sample spans more than 60,000 clones, 90% being singletons. Material: CD4+ or CD8+ T cells sorted from blood, obtained in a trial of the OX40 agonist ivuxolimab. The receptors were gathered from an adult with an advanced solid tumor such as melanoma, head and neck, liver or kidney cancer. Both conserved end residues are part of each CDR3. A D gene is named only where the DNA matches it firmly. Not every row has a clone size; where given, it reads once, few, many or a size class.

clone size: .
V gene: TRBV7-2
D gene: TRBD1
J gene: TRBJ1-6
CDR3 protein: CASSPQTGNNSPLHF

clone size: .
V gene: TRBV5-1
D gene: TRBD1
J gene: TRBJ2-4
CDR3 protein: CASSPTTGQGMWYF

clone size: .
V gene: TRBV11-2
D gene: .
J gene: TRBJ2-6
CDR3 protein: CASSLVVSGSGANVLTF

clone size: .
V gene: TRBV10-1
D gene: TRBD1
J gene: TRBJ2-7
CDR3 protein: CASSERTGGPYEQYF

clone size: .
V gene: TRBV18
D gene: TRBD1
J gene: TRBJ1-1
CDR3 protein: CASSPGQEHMNTEAFF

clone size: .
V gene: TRBV28
D gene: TRBD1
J gene: TRBJ1-6
CDR3 protein: CASSFGTGGTPLHF

clone size: .
V gene: TRBV5-1
D gene: .
J gene: TRBJ2-1
CDR3 protein: CASSLAAESSYNEQFF

clone size: .
V gene: TRBV7-2
D gene: TRBD1
J gene: TRBJ1-1
CDR3 protein: CASSLQGVNTEAFF

clone size: .
V gene: TRBV19
D gene: .
J gene: TRBJ2-7
CDR3 protein: CASSALAWYEQYF

clone size: .
V gene: TRBV19
D gene: .
J gene: TRBJ2-3
CDR3 protein: CASSTTIRGVGDTQYF

clone size: .
V gene: TRBV5-1
D gene: .
J gene: TRBJ2-7
CDR3 protein: CASSGDGLGYEQYF

clone size: .
V gene: TRBV28
D gene: TRBD2
J gene: TRBJ2-7
CDR3 protein: CASSLLKAGGRYEQYF

clone size: .
V gene: TRBV11-3
D gene: .
J gene: TRBJ2-5
CDR3 protein: CASSLGPGETQYF

clone size: .
V gene: TRBV4-3
D gene: .
J gene: TRBJ2-5
CDR3 protein: CASSPGPVQETQYF

clone size: .
V gene: TRBV18
D gene: TRBD1
J gene: TRBJ1-5
CDR3 protein: CASSLGQGSQPQHF

clone size: .
V gene: TRBV7-9
D gene: .
J gene: TRBJ1-2
CDR3 protein: CASSLPGAYGYTF

clone size: .
V gene: TRBV18
D gene: TRBD2
J gene: TRBJ2-1
CDR3 protein: CASSPIGLADNEQFF

clone size: .
V gene: TRBV6-6
D gene: TRBD1
J gene: .
CDR3 protein: CASSSGQGEYEQYF

clone size: once
V gene: TRBV28
D gene: TRBD1
J gene: TRBJ1-4
CDR3 protein: CASSLYGTGAQKLFF

clone size: .
V gene: TRBV19
D gene: .
J gene: TRBJ2-7
CDR3 protein: CASRTTSDSREQYF

clone size: .
V gene: TRBV10-3
D gene: .
J gene: TRBJ1-5
CDR3 protein: CAISDQGKGEPQHF

clone size: .
V gene: TRBV5-6
D gene: .
J gene: TRBJ2-5
CDR3 protein: CASSWWTGQETQYF

clone size: .
V gene: TRBV29-1
D gene: .
J gene: TRBJ1-1
CDR3 protein: CSVEEQGYTEAFF

clone size: few
V gene: TRBV19
D gene: TRBD1
J gene: TRBJ1-5
CDR3 protein: CASRWAGQGGNQPQHF

clone size: .
V gene: TRBV11-2
D gene: TRBD1
J gene: TRBJ2-1
CDR3 protein: CASSLVARQGGSEQFF

clone size: .
V gene: TRBV6-1
D gene: .
J gene: TRBJ2-5
CDR3 protein: CASNKQHTETQYF

clone size: .
V gene: TRBV25-1
D gene: TRBD1
J gene: TRBJ2-7
CDR3 protein: CASRGTGRYEQYF

clone size: .
V gene: TRBV9
D gene: .
J gene: TRBJ2-3
CDR3 protein: CASSVGDTQYF

clone size: .
V gene: TRBV4-3
D gene: .
J gene: TRBJ1-5
CDR3 protein: CASSQDGRMHF

clone size: few
V gene: TRBV2
D gene: TRBD1
J gene: TRBJ2-4
CDR3 protein: CASSVEGQGLAKNIQYF

clone size: .
V gene: TRBV7-2
D gene: .
J gene: TRBJ1-5
CDR3 protein: CASSFGVGSNQPQHF

clone size: .
V gene: TRBV19
D gene: TRBD1
J gene: TRBJ2-2
CDR3 protein: CASLDRDVGGELFF

clone size: .
V gene: TRBV7-2
D gene: .
J gene: TRBJ1-2
CDR3 protein: CASSLALNYGYTF

clone size: .
V gene: TRBV5-1
D gene: .
J gene: TRBJ1-4
CDR3 protein: CASSLGQENEKLFF

clone size: .
V gene: TRBV28
D gene: .
J gene: TRBJ2-7
CDR3 protein: CASSLLPYEQYF

clone size: once
V gene: TRBV7-2
D gene: .
J gene: TRBJ2-3
CDR3 protein: CASSFGAVDTQYF

clone size: .
V gene: TRBV27
D gene: .
J gene: TRBJ1-1
CDR3 protein: CASSLNGGDTEAFF

clone size: .
V gene: TRBV2
D gene: .
J gene: TRBJ1-5
CDR3 protein: CASSAEGNQPQHF

clone size: .
V gene: TRBV7-7
D gene: .
J gene: TRBJ2-5
CDR3 protein: CASSSSRAWQETQYF

clone size: once
V gene: TRBV19
D gene: .
J gene: TRBJ2-7
CDR3 protein: CASSTGLSSYEQYF

clone size: .
V gene: TRBV5-3
D gene: TRBD2
J gene: TRBJ2-7
CDR3 protein: CARSLQTSGNSYEQYF

clone size: .
V gene: TRBV4-3
D gene: .
J gene: TRBJ2-7
CDR3 protein: CASSQDALGGYEQYF

clone size: .
V gene: TRBV19
D gene: .
J gene: TRBJ2-7
CDR3 protein: CASSTGRVVYEQYF

clone size: .
V gene: TRBV29-1
D gene: .
J gene: .
CDR3 protein: CSDWRLSYEQYF

clone size: .
V gene: TRBV4-3
D gene: .
J gene: TRBJ2-7
CDR3 protein: CASSERPTLKPYEQYF

clone size: .
V gene: TRBV6-4
D gene: .
J gene: TRBJ2-5
CDR3 protein: CASSDMRTETQYF

clone size: .
V gene: TRBV18
D gene: .
J gene: TRBJ2-7
CDR3 protein: CASSPGTNSYEQYF

clone size: .
V gene: TRBV5-5
D gene: .
J gene: TRBJ2-5
CDR3 protein: CASSLVGSGETQYF

clone size: .
V gene: TRBV7-2
D gene: .
J gene: TRBJ2-5
CDR3 protein: CASSLRVLEETQYF

clone size: .
V gene: TRBV5-1
D gene: .
J gene: TRBJ2-1
CDR3 protein: CASSFRGSYNEQFF

clone size: .
V gene: TRBV6-5
D gene: .
J gene: TRBJ2-5
CDR3 protein: CASSYGGAETQYF

clone size: .
V gene: TRBV4-3
D gene: .
J gene: TRBJ1-2
CDR3 protein: CASSQENHGFGYTF

clone size: .
V gene: TRBV19
D gene: .
J gene: TRBJ1-3
CDR3 protein: CASSLADYSGNTIYF

clone size: .
V gene: TRBV7-2
D gene: TRBD1
J gene: TRBJ2-7
CDR3 protein: CASSLAGQGSYEQYF

clone size: .
V gene: TRBV2
D gene: TRBD2
J gene: TRBJ2-5
CDR3 protein: CASEGLAVGETQYF

clone size: .
V gene: TRBV5-1
D gene: .
J gene: TRBJ1-1
CDR3 protein: CASSLYRNTEAFF

clone size: .
V gene: TRBV2
D gene: .
J gene: TRBJ1-2
CDR3 protein: CASLRDTNYGYTF